This T cell receptor beta chain comes out of a study of T cells in localized non-small cell lung cancer. Study results and caveats: Elevated circulating T cell density in blood was associated with longer overall survival. Appearance in adjacent lung was seen for a median about 58 of the top 100 tumor clones. In uninvolved adjacent lung, T cell clonality reached its highest value, exceeding tumor.

Germline V CDR1 and CDR2: SGHTA, FQGNSA. The CDR3 spans 16 residues. V dropped 0 bases and J dropped 5 bases, with 13 bases sitting between them. Sequencing used immunoSEQ multiplex PCR; TCRdb keeps in-frame clones, though not all of them. The sample records about 19,000 clones, around nine tenths being singletons. For this clone: Its antigen is unknown.

The chain employs TRBV7-2 and TRBJ2-2, with D possibly matching TRBD1 (5 bases). The source material was peripheral blood, sampled before any cancer treatment. This clonotype was obtained from a male donor aged 60 or over with stage I squamous cell lung carcinoma. The CDR3 region has the DNA TGTGCCAGCAGCTTAGCACGGACACCTTATACCGGGGAGCTGTTTTTT. Translating it yields CASSLARTPYTGELFF.